These 5 T cell receptor beta chains came from one sample sequenced in a study of vaccination and CD4 T cells after COVID-19 (dated by TCRdb to between 2021 and 2022). Library preparation was by PCR. TCRdb lists the instrument as Illumina iSeq 100. DNA from cultured CD4+ T cells was subjected to TCR sequencing with the Oncomine TCR Beta short-read assay at the Johns Hopkins FTIC core. In TCRdb, the public reads were trimmed at Q25 with fastp and aligned with MiXCR, with productive beta chains retained. All rows with the same CDR3 protein become a single entry with the most common DNA and genes. The sample yields under 25,000 distinct CDR3 sequences; around 42% were counted once. The leading ten clones occupy less than 15% of the sample. This specimen's treatment or condition label, interpreted: 10-day PBMC culture with coronavirus spike peptide pools or control peptides (ViraFEST assay). Their specific antigens are unknown.

Sequenced input: cultured CD4+ T cells from blood. These receptors originate from a human donor with COVID-19.

This chain links TRBV2 with TRBJ2-5; perhaps TRBD2 as D (6 bases). Germline CDR1 reads SNHLY; CDR2 reads FYNNEI. V gave up 6 bases and J gave up 3 bases, with 11 bases separating them. The CDR3 sequence is 13 residues long. CDR3 bases: TGTGCCAGCAGGGGGGGATGGGAAGAGACCCAGTACTTC. The encoded protein is CASRGGWEETQYF. Supplemented by reference TRBV2 and TRBJ2-5, the full variable domain reads EPEVTQTPSHQVTQMGQEVILRCVPISNHLYFYWYRQILGQKVEFLVSFYNNEISEKSEIFDDQFSVERPDGSNFTLKIRSTKLEDSAMYFCASRGGWEETQYFGPGTRLLVL.

Only one count was recorded for this clonotype. The J gene is TRBJ1-4, the V gene TRBV25-1; weak D call: TRBD1 (6 bases). The CDR3 is 15 residues long. The V and J ends lost 3 bases and 8 bases respectively, with 16 bases between them. Germline-derived CDR1 and CDR2 are MGHDK and SYGVNS. The CDR3 loop is CASSEPRGVTEKLFF. The CDR3 bases are TGTGCCAGCAGTGAGCCCAGGGGAGTCACGGAAAAACTGTTTTTT.

This rearrangement joins TRBV6-2 or TRBV6-3 to TRBJ2-7; D call uncertain. Per the germline V gene, CDR1 is MNHEY and CDR2 is SVGEGT. The CDR3 is 14 residues long. The V end was cut by 5 bases, the J end by 2 bases, with 13 bases between. The CDR3 here is CASSLHPDTYEQYF. The CDR3 region has the DNA TGTGCCAGCAGTCTGCATCCAGACACCTACGAGCAGTACTTC.

The chain carries TRBV27 and TRBJ2-7; 10 nucleotides match TRBD1. The CDR3 length is 15 residues. From germline, CDR1 is MNHEY and CDR2 SMNVEV (reference sequence). After removal of 3 bases from V and 2 bases from J, the junction contained 4 bases not matched to a gene. CDR3 sequence: CASSFWTGGPYEQYF. The CDR3 nucleotides are TGTGCCAGCAGTTTTTGGACAGGGGGGCCCTACGAGCAGTACTTC.

V usage is TRBV5-3 and J usage is TRBJ2-3, with 12 bases identical to TRBD2. TRBV5-3 is filed as an ORF, its function uncertain. The CDR3 has 18 residues. J was trimmed by 1 base and V by 4 bases; bases with no gene match: 10. The CDR3 DNA is TGTGCCAGAAGCCCCAAGTCCCGGACTAGCGGGGGCACAGATACGCAGTATTTT. Translation gives CARSPKSRTSGGTDTQYF.